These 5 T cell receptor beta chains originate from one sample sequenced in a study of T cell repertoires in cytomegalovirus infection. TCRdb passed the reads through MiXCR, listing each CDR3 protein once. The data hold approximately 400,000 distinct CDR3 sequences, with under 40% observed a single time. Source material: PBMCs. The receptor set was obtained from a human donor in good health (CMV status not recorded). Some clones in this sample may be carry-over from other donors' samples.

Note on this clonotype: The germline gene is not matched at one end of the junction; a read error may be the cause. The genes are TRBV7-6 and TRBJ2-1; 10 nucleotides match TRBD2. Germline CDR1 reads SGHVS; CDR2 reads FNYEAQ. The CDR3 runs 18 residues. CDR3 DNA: TGTGCCAGCATCTTAAGTGTAGGAACTAGCGGGGAGGGTAATGAGCAGTTCTTC. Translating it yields CASILSVGTSGEGNEQFF.

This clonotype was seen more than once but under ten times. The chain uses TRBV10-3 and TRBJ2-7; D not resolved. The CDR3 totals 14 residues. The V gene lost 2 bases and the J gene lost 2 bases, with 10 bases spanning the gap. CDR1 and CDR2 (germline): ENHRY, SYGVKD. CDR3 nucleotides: TGTGCCATCAGTGAGGTCTCCTATCCCTACGAGCAGTACTTC. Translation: CAISEVSYPYEQYF.

The CDR3 bases are TGCAGTGCTAGAGATTATGAGACAGGGGGCTTGAGGTCACCCCTCCACTTT. It translates to CSARDYETGGLRSPLHF. This rearrangement joins TRBV20-1 to TRBJ1-6; 10 bases align to TRBD1. Germline V gene sequence: CDR1 DFQATT, CDR2 SNEGSKA (reference sequence). CDR3 length: 17 amino acids. The V and J ends lost 0 bases and 10 bases, in that order; junction bases with no gene match: 12.

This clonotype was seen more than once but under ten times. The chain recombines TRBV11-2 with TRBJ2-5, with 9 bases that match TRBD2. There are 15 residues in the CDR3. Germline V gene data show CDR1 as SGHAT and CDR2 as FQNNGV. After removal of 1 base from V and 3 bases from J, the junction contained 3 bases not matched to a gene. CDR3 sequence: CASSLGVAGEETQYF. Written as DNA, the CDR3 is TGTGCCAGCAGCTTAGGGGTAGCGGGGGAAGAGACCCAGTACTTC.

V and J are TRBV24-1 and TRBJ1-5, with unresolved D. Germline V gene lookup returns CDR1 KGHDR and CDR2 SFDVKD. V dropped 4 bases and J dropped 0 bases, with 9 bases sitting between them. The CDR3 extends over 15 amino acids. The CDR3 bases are TGTGCCACCAGTGAGCGCGGGTATAGCAATCAGCCCCAGCATTTT. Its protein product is CATSERGYSNQPQHF.